Following are 27 T cell receptor beta chains from one sample sequenced in a study of T-cell memory formation after mild COVID-19. TCRdb itself ran the 5' RACE reads through MiXCR, one entry per CDR3 protein. This table holds 560,000 or so distinct CDR3 sequences, roughly a sixth found once. Material: PBMCs or a T cell subset sorted from them (not recorded which). Every receptor here comes from an adult woman who had mild COVID-19 (a few samples of this study predate the infection). Cell type and time point are not known.

The rearrangement uses TRBV6-2 or TRBV6-3 and TRBJ2-1, with 7 positions matching TRBD2. V was pared by 1 base and J by 4 bases, with 7 bases of the junction left unmatched. The germline V gene has CDR1 MNHEY and CDR2 SVGEGT. This CDR3 contains 16 residues. The CDR3 DNA is TGTGCCAGCAGTTACTACGGGACTACCTCTTACAATGAGCAGTTCTTC. Residues: CASSYYGTTSYNEQFF.

The chain has TRBV2 and TRBJ2-3; D perhaps matches TRBD1 (5 bases). The CDR3 is 14 residues long. Trimming removed 6 bases from V and 2 bases from J, with 12 bases in between. Germline V gene lookup returns CDR1 SNHLY and CDR2 FYNNEI. CDR3 nucleotides: TGTGCCAGCAGGGGCAGGGATTTCACAGATACGCAGTATTTT. Residues: CASRGRDFTDTQYF.

In this sample, this clonotype turned up a few times. The chain has TRBV5-6 and TRBJ2-2; no definite D call. V lost 4 bases, J lost 5 bases, and 9 bases lay in between. This CDR3 is 13 amino acids long. Germline V lookup: CDR1 SGHDT, CDR2 YYEEEE. The DNA for the CDR3 is TGTGCCAGCAGCCCCCAGAGGACCGGGGAGCTGTTTTTT. Translation gives CASSPQRTGELFF.

For this clonotype: One end of the junction varies from germline; a read error may be responsible. The gene calls are TRBV7-9 and TRBJ2-5; D ambiguous. Looked up from germline, CDR1 is SEHNR and CDR2 is FQNEAQ (reference sequence). The CDR3 runs to 12 residues. The CDR3 coding sequence is TGTGACAGCAGCTTATTGGAAGAGACCCAGTACTTC. This gives the protein CDSSLLEETQYF.

This clonotype occurred a few times. The chain couples TRBV6-5 to TRBJ1-1; no clear D. This CDR3 has 14 amino acids. Germline CDR1 and CDR2: MNHEY and SVGAGI. V was trimmed by 6 bases and J by 0 bases, leaving 11 bases between them. The CDR3 region has the DNA TGTGCCAGCAGAGAGATCGCAATGAACACTGAAGCTTTCTTT. It encodes CASREIAMNTEAFF.

V is TRBV6-5 and J is TRBJ2-7, with TRBD1 identical over 7 bases. This CDR3 contains 18 residues. The V segment lost 3 bases and the J segment 4 bases; nucleotides outside the gene matches: 18. Germline CDR1 and CDR2: MNHEY and SVGAGI. The CDR3 spells CASSYAPPLAGTVYEQYF. The CDR3 DNA follows: TGTGCCAGCAGTTATGCTCCTCCGCTCGCCGGGACAGTTTACGAGCAGTACTTC.

J is TRBJ1-2 and V is TRBV28; D unresolved. The CDR3 contains 11 residues. Germline assignment: CDR1 MDHEN and CDR2 SYDVKM. The ends were cut back, 8 bases at V and 3 bases at J, with 7 bases in the middle. The CDR3 loop reads CASLVDYGYTF. The CDR3 nucleotides are TGTGCCAGCCTGGTGGACTATGGCTACACCTTC.

This clonotype occurred a few times. The rearrangement uses TRBV15 and TRBJ2-1; TRBD1 matches 8 bases. There are 15 residues in the CDR3. The junction had 10 bases not matched to a gene; V was cut back by 6 bases and J by 6 bases. Germline CDR1 and CDR2: LNHNV and YYDKDF (reference sequence). The DNA of the CDR3 is TGTGCCACCAGGTACCCCGGGACAGGTGGCAATGAGCAGTTCTTC. Its translation is CATRYPGTGGNEQFF.

This clonotype has only a few counts. The CDR3 region is CASRLDRPNTGELFF. CDR3 DNA: TGCGCCAGCAGATTAGACAGGCCTAACACCGGGGAGCTGTTTTTT. This chain links TRBV5-1 with TRBJ2-2; a possible D gene is TRBD1 (6 bases). This CDR3 region has 15 residues. CDR1 and CDR2 (germline): SGHRS, YFSETQ. V was shortened by 5 bases and J by 2 bases, with 13 bases between the two germline ends.

The chain employs TRBV2 and TRBJ1-2, with no clear D. Germline CDR1 and CDR2: SNHLY and FYNNEI. This CDR3 region has 16 residues. CDR3 bases: TGTGCGGTCTCGGAGGGCCATACGGGTCGAAGCTATGGCTACACCTTC. It encodes CAVSEGHTGRSYGYTF.

This rearrangement joins TRBV6-5 to TRBJ2-5; no firm D call. Deletions cut 7 bases from V and 5 bases from J, with 8 bases between. The CDR3 is made up of 11 amino acids. Germline CDR1 MNHEY, CDR2 SVGAGI. CDR3 bases: TGTGCCAGCACCAACGGGGAGACCCAGTACTTC. Protein: CASTNGETQYF.

This clonotype has more than one count but fewer than ten. The V and J genes are TRBV20-1 and TRBJ2-1; 15 bases are a match to TRBD2. Germline loops: CDR1 DFQATT, CDR2 SNEGSKA (reference sequence). The V segment lost 5 bases and the J segment 7 bases; nucleotides outside the gene matches: 6. The CDR3 loop spans 15 amino acids. The CDR3: CSAGGTSGRRNEQFF. The CDR3 coding sequence is TGCAGTGCTGGGGGGACTAGCGGGAGGAGGAATGAGCAGTTCTTC.

This clonotype was detected only a few times. This chain connects TRBV12-3 or TRBV12-4 to TRBJ1-5; a weak D match, TRBD1 (6 bases). There are 14 residues in the CDR3. V was shortened by 3 bases and J by 10 bases, with 16 bases between the two germline ends. The CDR3 protein is CASSFKRGWSPQHF. The CDR3 DNA follows: TGTGCCAGCAGTTTTAAGAGGGGGTGGTCACCCCAGCATTTT.

The chain uses TRBV5-1 and TRBJ2-1; D might be TRBD2 (5 bases). V lost 4 bases to trimming and J lost 12 bases, with 26 bases between them. Germline V gene sequence: CDR1 SGHRS, CDR2 YFSETQ. The CDR3 runs to 16 residues. The chain's CDR3 is CASSAEARTPPGGQFF. The DNA of the CDR3 is TGCGCCAGCAGCGCGGAGGCGCGGACTCCCCCCGGTGGGCAGTTCTTC. Filled out from reference TRBV5-1 and TRBJ2-1, the complete variable domain reads KAGVTQTPRYLIKTRGQQVTLSCSPISGHRSVSWYQQTPGQGLQFLFEYFSETQRNKGNFPGRFSGRQFSNSRSEMNVSTLELGDSALYLCASSAEARTPPGGQFFGPGTRLTVL.

The J gene is TRBJ2-5, the V gene TRBV6-2 or TRBV6-3, with 8 bases fitting TRBD2. V dropped 10 bases and J dropped 5; count of bases not matched to a gene: 15. The CDR3 extends over 15 amino acids. CDR1 and CDR2 (germline): MNHEY, SVGEGT. Here the CDR3 reads CATAQRGNPRETQYF. The CDR3 nucleotides are TGTGCCACCGCCCAGCGGGGGAACCCCCGGGAGACCCAGTACTTC.

The chain is built from TRBV7-9 and TRBJ1-1; D not resolved. The CDR3 has 12 amino acids. V lost 3 bases and J 11 bases, leaving 13 bases between the germline ends. Per the germline V gene, CDR1 is SEHNR and CDR2 is FQNEAQ (reference sequence). CDR3 coding DNA: TGTGCCAGCAGCTTGGTGGCCCGGGAGGCTTTCTTT. Translation: CASSLVAREAFF.

This clonotype turned up a few times. The chain combines TRBV18 with TRBJ1-4; D ambiguous. The CDR3 length is 14 residues. V lost 3 bases, J lost 7 bases, and 12 bases lay in between. Per the germline V gene, CDR1 is KGHSH and CDR2 is LQKENI. CDR3: CASSPSRTVEKLFF. The CDR3 region has the DNA TGTGCCAGCTCACCGTCTAGGACGGTTGAAAAACTGTTTTTT.

The chain links TRBV5-1 to TRBJ1-2, with D unclear. Germline assignment: CDR1 SGHRS and CDR2 YFSETQ. Trimming took off 0 bases at V and 2 bases at J, with 8 bases between the two ends. The CDR3 has 14 residues. This chain's CDR3 is CASSLVSGNYGYTF. CDR3 coding DNA: TGCGCCAGCAGCTTGGTCTCGGGGAACTATGGCTACACCTTC.

In its sample, this clonotype was seen many times. The chain recombines TRBV11-2 with TRBJ2-7; D might be TRBD1 (6 bases). Trimming removed 6 bases at V and 2 bases at J, with 17 bases between. Germline CDR1 is SGHAT and CDR2 is FQNNGV. This CDR3 comprises 15 residues. CDR3 coding DNA: TGTGCCAGCAGACCCCTTGCCGGGACACCCTACGAGCAGTACTTC. This translates into CASRPLAGTPYEQYF. The full variable domain, completed using reference TRBV11-2 and TRBJ2-7, is EAGVAQSPRYKIIEKRQSVAFWCNPISGHATLYWYQQILGQGPKLLIQFQNNGVVDDSQLPKDRFSAERLKGVDSTLKIQPAKLEDSAVYLCASRPLAGTPYEQYFGPGTRLTVT.

In this sample, this clonotype turned up a few times. The chain uses TRBV5-4 and TRBJ2-1, with D possibly TRBD2 on 6 matching bases. Trimming removed 4 bases at V and 3 bases at J, with 14 bases between. CDR3 length: 15 amino acids. Looked up from germline, CDR1 is SGHNT and CDR2 is YYREEE (reference sequence). This CDR3 is CASSHGGMLYNEQFF. The CDR3 nucleotides read TGTGCCAGCAGCCATGGAGGGATGCTCTACAATGAGCAGTTCTTC.

This clonotype has a handful of counts. This chain links TRBV6-2 or TRBV6-3 with TRBJ2-3; TRBD2 aligns across 14 bases. The CDR3 totals 18 residues. Germline V gene sequence: CDR1 MNHEY, CDR2 SVGEGT. With V trimmed by 2 bases and J by 2 bases, 6 bases remained unmatched. The DNA of the CDR3 is TGTGCCAGCAGTTACCAGCGGACTAGCGGGAGGAACACAGATACGCAGTATTTT. This gives the protein CASSYQRTSGRNTDTQYF.

In this sample, this clonotype turned up a few times. The V and J genes are TRBV7-9 and TRBJ2-7; D unclear. The V gene lost 3 bases and the J gene lost 6 bases, with 12 bases spanning the gap. CDR1 and CDR2 (germline): SEHNR, FQNEAQ (reference sequence). This CDR3 spans 13 amino acids. The CDR3 protein is CASSLSRSGEQYF. The DNA of the CDR3 is TGTGCCAGCAGCTTGAGTAGGTCGGGCGAGCAGTACTTC. Using reference TRBV7-9 and TRBJ2-7 for the parts outside the CDR3, the full variable domain is DTGVSQNPRHKITKRGQNVTFRCDPISEHNRLYWYRQTLGQGPEFLTYFQNEAQLEKSRLLSDRFSAERPKGSFSTLEIQRTEQGDSAMYLCASSLSRSGEQYFGPGTRLTVT.

This clonotype was picked up a small number of times. The J gene is TRBJ2-1, the V gene TRBV12-3 or TRBV12-4; D is undetermined. CDR3 length: 11 amino acids. Trimming left V 3 bases short and J 9 bases short, with 6 bases between. DNA for the CDR3: TGTGCCAGCAGTTTGGCCGTTGAGCAGTTCTTC. Protein product: CASSLAVEQFF.

The chain employs TRBV7-9 and TRBJ2-1, with D tentatively TRBD1 (6 bases). V was trimmed by 3 bases and J by 9 bases, leaving 15 bases between them. The CDR3 contains 14 residues. Germline CDR1 is SEHNR and CDR2 is FQNEAQ (reference sequence). The CDR3 sequence: CASSFSQGKAEQFF. CDR3 DNA: TGTGCCAGCAGCTTTTCTCAGGGGAAGGCTGAGCAGTTCTTC.

V usage is TRBV4-3 and J usage is TRBJ2-1, with TRBD2 matching over 7 bases. Germline V gene lookup returns CDR1 LGHNA and CDR2 YSLEER. V lost 1 base and J lost 1; bases outside the gene matches: 4. The CDR3 consists of 16 residues. Here the CDR3 DNA reads TGCGCCAGCAGCCAAGCCCAGCGGGGATCCTACAATGAGCAGTTCTTC. It translates to CASSQAQRGSYNEQFF.

The chain combines TRBV5-1 with TRBJ2-7; 8 bases match TRBD1. This CDR3 has 16 residues. The trim removed 0 bases at V and 4 bases at J, leaving 9 bases unmatched. In germline, CDR1 is SGHRS, CDR2 YFSETQ. The CDR3 region is CASSLGGTGRRYEQYF. The CDR3 DNA sequence: TGCGCCAGCAGCTTGGGAGGGACAGGAAGAAGGTACGAGCAGTACTTC.

This chain's CDR3 is CAWETPAIYEQYF. The CDR3 DNA reads TGTGCCTGGGAGACACCGGCTATCTACGAGCAGTACTTC. The J gene is TRBJ2-7, the V gene TRBV30; no clear D gene. Per the germline V gene, CDR1 is GTSNPN and CDR2 is SVGIG (reference sequence). The CDR3 is 13 amino acids. Between the trimmed V and J ends, which lost 5 bases and 3 bases, there was a span of 14 bases.